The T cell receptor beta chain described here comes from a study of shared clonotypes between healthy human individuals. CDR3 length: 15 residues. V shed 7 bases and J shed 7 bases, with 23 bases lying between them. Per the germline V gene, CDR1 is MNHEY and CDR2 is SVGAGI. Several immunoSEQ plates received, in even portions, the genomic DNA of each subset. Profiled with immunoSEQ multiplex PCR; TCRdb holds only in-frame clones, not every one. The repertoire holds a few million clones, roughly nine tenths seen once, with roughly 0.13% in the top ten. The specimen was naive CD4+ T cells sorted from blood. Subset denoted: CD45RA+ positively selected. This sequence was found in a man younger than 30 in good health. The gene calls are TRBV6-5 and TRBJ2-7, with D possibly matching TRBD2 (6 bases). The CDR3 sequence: CASTLKGTSVREQYF. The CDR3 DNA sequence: TGTGCCAGCACTCTTAAAGGGACTTCTGTGCGTGAGCAGTACTTC.